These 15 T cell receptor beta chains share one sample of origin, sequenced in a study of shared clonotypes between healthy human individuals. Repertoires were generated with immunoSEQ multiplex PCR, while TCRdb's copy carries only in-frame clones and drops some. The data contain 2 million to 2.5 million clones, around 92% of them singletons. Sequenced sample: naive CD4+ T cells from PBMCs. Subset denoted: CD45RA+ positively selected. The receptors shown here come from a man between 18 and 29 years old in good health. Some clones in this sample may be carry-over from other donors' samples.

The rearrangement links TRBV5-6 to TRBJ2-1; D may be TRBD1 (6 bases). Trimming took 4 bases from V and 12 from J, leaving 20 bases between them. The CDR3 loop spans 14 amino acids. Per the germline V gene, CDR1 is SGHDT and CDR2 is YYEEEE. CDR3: CASSLRNRAWGQFF. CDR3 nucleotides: TGTGCCAGCAGCCTTAGGAACAGGGCCTGGGGGCAGTTCTTC.

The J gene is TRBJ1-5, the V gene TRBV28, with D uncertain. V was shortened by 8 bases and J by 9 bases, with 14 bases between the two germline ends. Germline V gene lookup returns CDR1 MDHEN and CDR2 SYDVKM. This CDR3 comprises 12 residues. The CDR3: CASSGLLLPQHF. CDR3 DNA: TGTGCCAGCTCGGGCCTCTTATTGCCCCAGCATTTT.

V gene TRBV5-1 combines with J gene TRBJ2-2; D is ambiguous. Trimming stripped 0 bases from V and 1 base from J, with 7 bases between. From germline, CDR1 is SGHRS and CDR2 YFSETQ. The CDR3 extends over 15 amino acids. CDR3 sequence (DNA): TGCGCCAGCAGCTTGGTGTCAAAGAACACCGGGGAGCTGTTTTTT. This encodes CASSLVSKNTGELFF.

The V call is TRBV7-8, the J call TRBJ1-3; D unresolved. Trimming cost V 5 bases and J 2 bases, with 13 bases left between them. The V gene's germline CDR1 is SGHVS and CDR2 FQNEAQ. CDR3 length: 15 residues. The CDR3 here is CASSLVTPPGNTIYF. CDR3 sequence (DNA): TGTGCCAGCAGCCTGGTGACCCCTCCTGGAAACACCATATATTTT. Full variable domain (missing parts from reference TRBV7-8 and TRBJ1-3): GAGVSQSPRYKVAKRGQDVALRCDPISGHVSLFWYQQALGQGPEFLTYFQNEAQLDKSGLPSDRFFAERPEGSVSTLKIQRTQQEDSAVYLCASSLVTPPGNTIYFGEGSWLTVV.

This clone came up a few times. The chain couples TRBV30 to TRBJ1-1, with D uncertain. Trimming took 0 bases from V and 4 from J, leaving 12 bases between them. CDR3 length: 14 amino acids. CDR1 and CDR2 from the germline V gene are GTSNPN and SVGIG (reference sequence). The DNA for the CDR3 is TGTGCCTGGAGTGTAGACCCGAGAGGCACTGAAGCTTTCTTT. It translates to CAWSVDPRGTEAFF.

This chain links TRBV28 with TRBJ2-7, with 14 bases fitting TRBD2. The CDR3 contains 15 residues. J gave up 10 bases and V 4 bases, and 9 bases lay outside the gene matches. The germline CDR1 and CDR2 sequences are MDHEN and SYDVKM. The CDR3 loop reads CASSSRLAGGPGQYF. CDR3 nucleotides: TGTGCCAGCAGTTCTCGACTAGCGGGAGGGCCGGGTCAGTACTTC.

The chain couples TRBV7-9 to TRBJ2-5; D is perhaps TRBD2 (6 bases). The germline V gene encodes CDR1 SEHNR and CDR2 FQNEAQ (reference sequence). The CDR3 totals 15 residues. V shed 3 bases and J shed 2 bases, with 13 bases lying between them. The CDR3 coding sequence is TGTGCCAGCAGCTTCAACCGGGGGATACAAGAGACCCAGTACTTC. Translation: CASSFNRGIQETQYF.

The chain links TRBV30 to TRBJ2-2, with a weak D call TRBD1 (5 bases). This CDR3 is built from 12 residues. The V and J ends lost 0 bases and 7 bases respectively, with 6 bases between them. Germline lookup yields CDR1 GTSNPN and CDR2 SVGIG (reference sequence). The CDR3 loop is CAWSVGHGELFF. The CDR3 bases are TGTGCCTGGAGTGTGGGGCACGGGGAGCTGTTTTTT.

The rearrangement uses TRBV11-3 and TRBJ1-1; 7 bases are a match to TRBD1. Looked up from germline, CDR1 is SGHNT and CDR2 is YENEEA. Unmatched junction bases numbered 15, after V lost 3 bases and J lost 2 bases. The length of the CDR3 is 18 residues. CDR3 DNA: TGTGCCAGCAGCTTCGTGACAGGGAAGGGCACCTTAAACACTGAAGCTTTCTTT. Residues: CASSFVTGKGTLNTEAFF.

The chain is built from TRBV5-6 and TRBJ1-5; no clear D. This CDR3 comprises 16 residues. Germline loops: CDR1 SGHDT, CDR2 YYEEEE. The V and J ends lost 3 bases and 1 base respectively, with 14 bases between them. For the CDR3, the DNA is TGTGCCAGCAGCTCCTTGACGGGCCCAAGCAATCAGCCCCAGCATTTT. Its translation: CASSSLTGPSNQPQHF.

CDR3 nucleotides: TGTGCCAGCAGTGCCAGACAGGTATCGACGAACACTGAAGCTTTCTTT. Encoded protein: CASSARQVSTNTEAFF. This chain connects TRBV27 to TRBJ1-1, with a tentative D call TRBD1 (6 bases). Germline lookup yields CDR1 MNHEY and CDR2 SMNVEV (reference sequence). The length of the CDR3 is 16 residues. V was clipped by 5 bases and J by 1 base, with 17 bases between them.

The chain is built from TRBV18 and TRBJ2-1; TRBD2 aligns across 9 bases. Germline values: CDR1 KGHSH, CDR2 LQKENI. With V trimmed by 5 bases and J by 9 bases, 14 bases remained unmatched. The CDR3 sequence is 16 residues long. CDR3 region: CASSTVGTSRNGEQFF. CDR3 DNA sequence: TGTGCCAGCTCAACGGTTGGGACTAGCAGAAATGGTGAGCAGTTCTTC.

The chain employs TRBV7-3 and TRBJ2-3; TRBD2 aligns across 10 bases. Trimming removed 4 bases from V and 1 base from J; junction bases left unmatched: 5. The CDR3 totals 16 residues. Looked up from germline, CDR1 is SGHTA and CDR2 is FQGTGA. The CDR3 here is CASSSSGTSGTDTQYF. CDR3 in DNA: TGTGCCAGCAGCTCTTCCGGGACTAGCGGCACAGATACGCAGTATTTT. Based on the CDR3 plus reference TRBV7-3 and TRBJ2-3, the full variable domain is GAGVSQTPSNKVTEKGKYVELRCDPISGHTALYWYRQSLGQGPEFLIYFQGTGAADDSGLPNDRFFAVRPEGSVSTLKIQRTERGDSAVYLCASSSSGTSGTDTQYFGPGTRLTVL.

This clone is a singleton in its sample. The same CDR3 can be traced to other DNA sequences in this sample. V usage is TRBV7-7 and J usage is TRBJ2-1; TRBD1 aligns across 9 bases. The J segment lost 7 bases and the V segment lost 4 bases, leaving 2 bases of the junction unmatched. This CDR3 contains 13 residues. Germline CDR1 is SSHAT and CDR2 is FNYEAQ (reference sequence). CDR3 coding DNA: TGTGCCAGCAGCTCGGACAGGGGAAATGAGCAGTTCTTC. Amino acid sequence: CASSSDRGNEQFF.

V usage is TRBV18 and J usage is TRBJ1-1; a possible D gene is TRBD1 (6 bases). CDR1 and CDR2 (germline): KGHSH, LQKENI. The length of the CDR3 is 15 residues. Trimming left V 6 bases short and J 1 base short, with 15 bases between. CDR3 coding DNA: TGTGCCAGCTCTGACTCCGGGACACAGAACACTGAAGCTTTCTTT. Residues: CASSDSGTQNTEAFF. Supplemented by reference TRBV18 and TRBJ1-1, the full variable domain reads NAGVMQNPRHLVRRRGQEARLRCSPMKGHSHVYWYRQLPEEGLKFMVYLQKENIIDESGMPKERFSAEFPKEGPSILRIQQVVRGDSAAYFCASSDSGTQNTEAFFGQGTRLTVV.